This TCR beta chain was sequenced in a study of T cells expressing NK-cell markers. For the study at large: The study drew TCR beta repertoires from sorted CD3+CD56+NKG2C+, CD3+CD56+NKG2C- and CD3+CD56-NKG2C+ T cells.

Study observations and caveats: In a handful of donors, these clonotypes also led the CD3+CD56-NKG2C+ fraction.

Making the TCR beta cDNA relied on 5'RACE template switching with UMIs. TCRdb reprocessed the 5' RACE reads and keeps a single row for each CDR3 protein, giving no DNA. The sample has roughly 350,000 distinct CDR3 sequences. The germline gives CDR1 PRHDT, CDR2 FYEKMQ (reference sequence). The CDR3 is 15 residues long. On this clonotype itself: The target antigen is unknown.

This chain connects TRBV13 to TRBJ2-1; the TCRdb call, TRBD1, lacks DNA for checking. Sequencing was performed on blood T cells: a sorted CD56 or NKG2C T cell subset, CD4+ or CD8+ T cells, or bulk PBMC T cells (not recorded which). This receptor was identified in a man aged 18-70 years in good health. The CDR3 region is CASSLSGGVHNEQFF.